The 17 T cell receptor beta chains listed next were all sequenced from one sample in a study of vaccination effects on CD4 cells after COVID-19. The antigens for these receptors are not known. Within the ViraFEST assay, antigen-specific CD4+ T cells underwent expansion with viral peptide pools prior to sequencing. At the end of over 8 days of culture, CD4+ T cells were isolated. Each participant was administered two doses of either the BNT162b2 or the mRNA-1273 vaccine. The repertoire was sequenced with immunoSEQ multiplex PCR; TCRdb's copy has only in-frame clones and lacks some. Counted here are about 59,000 clones, approximately 78% occurring once; the ten biggest clones make up roughly 2%. Sequenced material: CD4+ T cells from PBMCs cultured with HCoV-OC43 spike peptides, taken after COVID-19 vaccination. Subset described: HCoV-OC43 spike overlapping peptide pool stimulation. These receptors were taken from a human donor who received a COVID-19 vaccine.

This clone was seen only a few times. The chain links TRBV7-2 to TRBJ2-3, with TRBD2 as a possible D gene (6 bases). The CDR3 contains 13 residues. Germline CDR1 reads SGHTA; CDR2 reads FQGNSA. V shed 8 bases and J shed 4 bases, with 13 bases lying between them. The CDR3 DNA reads TGTGCCAGCGCCCGGGGAGGCGCAGATACGCAGTATTTT. This gives the protein CASARGGADTQYF.

This clone has only one observation. The chain recombines TRBV30 with TRBJ2-5, with TRBD1 as a possible D gene (6 bases). The CDR3 is 15 residues long. Germline CDR1 is GTSNPN and CDR2 is SVGIG (reference sequence). V lost 3 bases and J 2 bases, leaving 16 bases between the germline ends. CDR3 bases: TGTGCCTGGAGGCCTATCTGGGGGCCGCAAGAGACCCAGTACTTC. This gives the protein CAWRPIWGPQETQYF. Drawing the rest from reference TRBV30 and TRBJ2-5, the complete variable domain is SQTIHQWPATLVQPVGSPLSLECTVEGTSNPNLYWYRQAAGRGLQLLFYSVGIGQISSEVPQNLSASRPQDRQFILSSKKLLLSDSGFYLCAWRPIWGPQETQYFGPGTRLLVL.

The chain links TRBV12-3 or TRBV12-4 to TRBJ2-1, with D hard to call. The CDR3 has 13 residues. V lost 4 bases, J lost 10 bases, and 14 bases lay in between. This CDR3 is CASSSELYVEQFF. For the CDR3, the DNA is TGTGCCAGCAGTTCCGAACTATATGTGGAGCAGTTCTTC.

The CDR3: CASSSGQENTGELFF. The DNA for the CDR3 is TGTGCCAGCAGCTCGGGACAGGAAAACACCGGGGAGCTGTTTTTT. J is TRBJ2-2 and V is TRBV5-5; 8 bases are shared with TRBD1. Germline V gene sequence: CDR1 SGHKS, CDR2 YYEKEE (reference sequence). The CDR3 is made up of 15 amino acids. The V and J ends lost 3 bases and 2 bases, in that order; junction bases with no gene match: 3.

DNA for the CDR3: TGCAGCGTTGGGGGGTCGAAAGAAAAACTGTTTTTT. This gives the protein CSVGGSKEKLFF. This chain uses TRBV29-1 with TRBJ1-4; D perhaps matches TRBD1 (5 bases). Trimming removed 4 bases at V and 8 bases at J, with 11 bases between. The CDR3 totals 12 residues. Germline CDR1 reads SQVTM; CDR2 reads ANQGSEA.

The V and J genes are TRBV6-1 and TRBJ1-5; D not certain. Trimming took off 0 bases at V and 5 bases at J, with 11 bases between the two ends. This CDR3 comprises 15 residues. Per germline, CDR1 MNHNS and CDR2 SASEGT. The CDR3 spells CASSEARWGYQPQHF. CDR3 sequence (DNA): TGTGCCAGCAGTGAAGCGAGATGGGGATATCAGCCCCAGCATTTT.

This clone was recorded only once. The chain couples TRBV2 to TRBJ2-3; TRBD1 might be the D (6 bases). V lost 6 bases, J lost 3 bases, and 19 bases lay in between. Germline lookup yields CDR1 SNHLY and CDR2 FYNNEI. This CDR3 is 16 amino acids long. The CDR3 coding sequence is TGTGCCAGCAGCGTAGGGGGACCGATTGGTACAGATACGCAGTATTTT. This translates into CASSVGGPIGTDTQYF. Looking up the rest from reference TRBV2 and TRBJ2-3 gives the full variable domain: EPEVTQTPSHQVTQMGQEVILRCVPISNHLYFYWYRQILGQKVEFLVSFYNNEISEKSEIFDDQFSVERPDGSNFTLKIRSTKLEDSAMYFCASSVGGPIGTDTQYFGPGTRLTVL.

The chain joins TRBV6-5 to TRBJ2-7; D might be TRBD1 (6 bases). The CDR3 is 13 amino acids. Germline V gene lookup returns CDR1 MNHEY and CDR2 SVGAGI. Trimming stripped 0 bases from V and 6 bases from J, with 9 bases between. The CDR3 sequence is CASSYSTGSEQYV. Here the CDR3 DNA reads TGTGCCAGCAGTTACTCGACAGGATCCGAGCAGTACGTC.

This rearrangement joins TRBV4-1 to TRBJ1-5; 8 bases are a match to TRBD1. V lost 0 bases to trimming and J lost 2 bases; unmatched junction nucleotides: 9. In germline, CDR1 is MGHRA, CDR2 YSYEKL. The CDR3 consists of 18 residues. CDR3 in amino acids: CASSQEYHPTGGNQPQHF. DNA of the CDR3: TGCGCCAGCAGCCAAGAATACCACCCGACAGGGGGCAATCAGCCCCAGCATTTT.

The table lists this clone with a few counts. The rearrangement joins TRBV7-2 to TRBJ2-3; D is unclear. The length of the CDR3 is 14 residues. Germline V gene sequence: CDR1 SGHTA, CDR2 FQGNSA. The germline V and J ends were trimmed by 1 base and 2 bases, with 7 bases remaining between them. The CDR3 loop reads CASSLGDTTDTQYF. CDR3 nucleotides: TGTGCCAGCAGCTTAGGAGACACCACAGATACGCAGTATTTT.

This rearrangement joins TRBV7-2 to TRBJ2-7, with 7 bases identical to TRBD2. The V gene end was trimmed by 1 base and the J gene end by 3 bases; junction bases not matched to a gene: 12. CDR1 SGHTA and CDR2 FQGNSA come from the germline V gene. The CDR3 is 17 residues long. The CDR3 region is CASSLGFGGVSGYEQYV. CDR3 nucleotides: TGTGCCAGCAGCTTAGGTTTTGGGGGGGTCTCGGGCTACGAGCAGTACGTC.

The rearrangement joins TRBV6-1 to TRBJ1-1; D gene unclear. Germline values: CDR1 MNHNS, CDR2 SASEGT. Trimming took 0 bases from V and 6 from J, leaving 11 bases between them. CDR3 length: 14 residues. This CDR3 is CASSEARGIPEAFF. The CDR3 DNA is TGTGCCAGCAGTGAAGCGCGGGGTATCCCTGAAGCTTTCTTT.

CDR3 coding DNA: TGTGCCAGCAGCTTAGCCATAGTAAGCGAGCAGTACGTC. Its translation is CASSLAIVSEQYV. V and J are TRBV7-2 and TRBJ2-7; D remains unclear. The CDR3 consists of 13 residues. Trimming cost V 0 bases and J 6 bases, with 9 bases left between them. Per germline, CDR1 SGHTA and CDR2 FQGNSA.

This chain uses TRBV20-1 with TRBJ1-3; D gene unclear. Deletions cut 3 bases from V and 4 bases from J, with 10 bases between. Per germline, CDR1 DFQATT and CDR2 SNEGSKA (reference sequence). This CDR3 region has 13 residues. The CDR3 reads CSASWDLGNTIYF. CDR3 in DNA: TGCAGTGCTAGTTGGGATCTCGGAAACACCATATATTTT.

This clone was recorded only once. The chain employs TRBV7-3 and TRBJ2-1; TRBD2 agrees at 9 bases. The length of the CDR3 is 17 residues. CDR1 SGHTA and CDR2 FQGTGA come from the germline V gene. Trimming removed 4 bases from V and 0 bases from J; junction bases left unmatched: 7. Written as DNA, the CDR3 is TGTGCCAGCAGCTACTCTAGCGGGGAGAGCTCCTACAATGAGCAGTTCTTC. It yields the protein CASSYSSGESSYNEQFF.

The CDR3 DNA follows: TGCAGCGTTGATATGTGGGGATTGAACACTGAAGCTTTCTTT. Translation: CSVDMWGLNTEAFF. The gene calls are TRBV29-1 and TRBJ1-1; D is unclear. The CDR3 spans 14 residues. Germline CDR1 and CDR2: SQVTM and ANQGSEA. Trimming shortened V by 3 bases and J by 0 bases, and 11 bases separated the two germline ends.

The V gene is TRBV5-1, the J gene TRBJ2-2, with D perhaps being TRBD1 or TRBD2 (6 bases each). Looked up from germline, CDR1 is SGHRS and CDR2 is YFSETQ. The CDR3 has 14 amino acids. Trimming shortened V by 4 bases and J by 4 bases, and 11 bases separated the two germline ends. CDR3 amino acids: CASSRTGATGELFF. CDR3 nucleotide sequence: TGCGCCAGCAGCCGAACGGGGGCCACCGGGGAGCTGTTTTTT. Full variable domain (missing parts from reference TRBV5-1 and TRBJ2-2): KAGVTQTPRYLIKTRGQQVTLSCSPISGHRSVSWYQQTPGQGLQFLFEYFSETQRNKGNFPGRFSGRQFSNSRSEMNVSTLELGDSALYLCASSRTGATGELFFGEGSRLTVL.